The TCR beta chain described here comes from a study of blood T cell repertoires in COVID-19. Here immunoSEQ multiplex PCR was the method, and the copy in TCRdb shows in-frame clones only, minus some. The table lists fewer than 80,000 clones, 70% to 90% of them singletons. CDR3 length: 12 amino acids. V was clipped by 5 bases and J by 9 bases, with 11 bases between them. Germline V CDR1 and CDR2: MDHEN, SYDVKM. Sequencing was performed on peripheral blood. The V call is TRBV28, the J call TRBJ1-5; D is perhaps TRBD1 (6 bases). The receptor's source is a man in his 70s with acute or convalescent COVID-19. CDR3 sequence: CASSGGLVPQHF. The CDR3 nucleotides read TGTGCCAGCAGTGGGGGCTTAGTGCCCCAGCATTTT. Using reference TRBV28 and TRBJ1-5 for the parts outside the CDR3, the full variable domain is DVKVTQSSRYLVKRTGEKVFLECVQDMDHENMFWYRQDPGLGLRLIYFSYDVKMKEKGDIPEGYSVSREKKERFSLILESASTNQTSMYLCASSGGLVPQHFGDGTRLSIL.